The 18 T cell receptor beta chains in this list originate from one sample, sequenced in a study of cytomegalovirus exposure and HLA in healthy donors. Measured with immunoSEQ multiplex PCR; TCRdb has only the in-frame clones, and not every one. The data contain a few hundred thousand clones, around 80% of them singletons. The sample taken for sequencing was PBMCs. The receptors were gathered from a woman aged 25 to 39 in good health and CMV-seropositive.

CDR3 sequence reads: CASSSQGSIIRETQYF. The CDR3 bases are TGTGCCAGCAGTTCTCAGGGGAGTATTATTAGGGAGACCCAGTACTTC. The chain uses TRBV27 and TRBJ2-5; a possible D gene is TRBD1 (6 bases). The CDR3 runs 16 residues. V was pared by 4 bases and J by 5 bases, with 20 bases between. CDR1 is MNHEY, CDR2 SMNVEV, per germline (reference sequence).

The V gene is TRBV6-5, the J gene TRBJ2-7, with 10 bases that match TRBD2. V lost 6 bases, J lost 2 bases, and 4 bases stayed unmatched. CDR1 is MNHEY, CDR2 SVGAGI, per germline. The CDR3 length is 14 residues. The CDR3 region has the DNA TGTGCCAGCAGCACTAGCGGGACGGCCTACGAGCAGTACTTC. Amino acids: CASSTSGTAYEQYF.

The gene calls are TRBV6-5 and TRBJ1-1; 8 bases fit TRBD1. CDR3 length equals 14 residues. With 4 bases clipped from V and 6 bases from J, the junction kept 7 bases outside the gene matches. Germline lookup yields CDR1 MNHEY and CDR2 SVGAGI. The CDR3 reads CASSSRTGRAEAFF. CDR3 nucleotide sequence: TGTGCCAGCAGTTCCCGGACAGGGAGGGCTGAAGCTTTCTTT.

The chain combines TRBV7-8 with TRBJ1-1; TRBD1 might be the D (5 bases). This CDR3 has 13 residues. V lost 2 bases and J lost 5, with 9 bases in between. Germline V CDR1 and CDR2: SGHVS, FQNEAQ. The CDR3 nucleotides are TGTGCCAGCAGCTTATTGGGGGGTACTGAAGCTTTCTTT. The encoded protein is CASSLLGGTEAFF.

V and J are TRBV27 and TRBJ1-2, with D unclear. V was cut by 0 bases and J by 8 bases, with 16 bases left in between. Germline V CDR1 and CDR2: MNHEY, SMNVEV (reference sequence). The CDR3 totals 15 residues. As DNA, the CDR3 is TGTGCCAGCAGTTTATCGTCCCTGGGTTCGGCGGGCTACACCTTC. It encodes CASSLSSLGSAGYTF.

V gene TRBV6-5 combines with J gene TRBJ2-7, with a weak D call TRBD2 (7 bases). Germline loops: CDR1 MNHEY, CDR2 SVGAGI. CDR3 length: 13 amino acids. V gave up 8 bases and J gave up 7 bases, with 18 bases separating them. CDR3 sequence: CASSVREGGEQYF. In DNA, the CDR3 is TGTGCCAGCTCCGTCAGGGAGGGGGGAGAGCAGTACTTC.

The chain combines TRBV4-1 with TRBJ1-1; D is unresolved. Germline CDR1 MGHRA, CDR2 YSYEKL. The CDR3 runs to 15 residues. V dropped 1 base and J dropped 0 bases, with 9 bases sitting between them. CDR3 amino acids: CASSQGPEMNTEAFF. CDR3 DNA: TGCGCCAGCAGCCAAGGGCCGGAGATGAACACTGAAGCTTTCTTT.

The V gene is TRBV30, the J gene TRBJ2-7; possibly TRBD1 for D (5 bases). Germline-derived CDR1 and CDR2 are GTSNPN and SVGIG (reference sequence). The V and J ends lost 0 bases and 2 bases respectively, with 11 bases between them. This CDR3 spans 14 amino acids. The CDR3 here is CAWSVSRETYEQYF. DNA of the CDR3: TGTGCCTGGAGTGTTAGCAGGGAAACCTACGAGCAGTACTTC.

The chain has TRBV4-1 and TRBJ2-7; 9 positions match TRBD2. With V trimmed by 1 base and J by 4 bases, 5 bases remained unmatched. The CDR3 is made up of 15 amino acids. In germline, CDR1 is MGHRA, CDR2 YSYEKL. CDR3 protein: CASSQAASGRYEQYF. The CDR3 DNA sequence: TGCGCCAGCAGCCAAGCTGCAAGCGGGAGGTACGAGCAGTACTTC.

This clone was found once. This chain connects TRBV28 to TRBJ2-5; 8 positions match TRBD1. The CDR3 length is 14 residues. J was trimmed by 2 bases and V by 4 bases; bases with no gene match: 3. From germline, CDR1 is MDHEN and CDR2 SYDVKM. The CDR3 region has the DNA TGTGCCAGCAGTTCGTACAGGGGGCAAGAGACCCAGTACTTC. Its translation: CASSSYRGQETQYF.

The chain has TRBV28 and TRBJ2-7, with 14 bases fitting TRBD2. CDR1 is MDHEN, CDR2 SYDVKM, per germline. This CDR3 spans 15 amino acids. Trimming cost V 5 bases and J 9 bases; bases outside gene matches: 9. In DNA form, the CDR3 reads TGTGCCAGCAGTGGGGTAGGGACTAGCGGGAGAGGGCAGTACTTC. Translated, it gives CASSGVGTSGRGQYF.

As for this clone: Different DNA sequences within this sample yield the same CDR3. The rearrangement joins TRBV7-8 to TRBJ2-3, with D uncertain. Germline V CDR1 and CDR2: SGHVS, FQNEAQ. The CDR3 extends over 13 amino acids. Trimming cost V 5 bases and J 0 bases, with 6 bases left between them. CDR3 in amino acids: CASSRKSTDTQYF. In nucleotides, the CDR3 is TGTGCCAGCAGCCGAAAAAGCACAGATACGCAGTATTTT.

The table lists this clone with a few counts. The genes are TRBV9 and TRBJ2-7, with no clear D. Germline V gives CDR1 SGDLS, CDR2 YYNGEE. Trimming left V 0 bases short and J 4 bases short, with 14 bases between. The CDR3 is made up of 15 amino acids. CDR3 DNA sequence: TGTGCCAGCAGCGTAGCTCCGTCCAACGATTACGAGCAGTACTTC. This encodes CASSVAPSNDYEQYF.

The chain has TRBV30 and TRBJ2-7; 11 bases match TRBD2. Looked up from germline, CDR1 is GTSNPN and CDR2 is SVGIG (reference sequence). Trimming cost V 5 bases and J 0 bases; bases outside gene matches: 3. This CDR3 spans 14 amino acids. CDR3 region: CAWATSGGSYEQYF. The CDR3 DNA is TGTGCCTGGGCTACTAGCGGGGGCTCCTACGAGCAGTACTTC.

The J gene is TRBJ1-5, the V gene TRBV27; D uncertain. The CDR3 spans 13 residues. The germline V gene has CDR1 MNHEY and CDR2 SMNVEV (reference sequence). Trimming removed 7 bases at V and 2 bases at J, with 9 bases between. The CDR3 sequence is CASKELGNQPQHF. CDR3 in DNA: TGTGCCAGCAAGGAACTGGGCAATCAGCCCCAGCATTTT.

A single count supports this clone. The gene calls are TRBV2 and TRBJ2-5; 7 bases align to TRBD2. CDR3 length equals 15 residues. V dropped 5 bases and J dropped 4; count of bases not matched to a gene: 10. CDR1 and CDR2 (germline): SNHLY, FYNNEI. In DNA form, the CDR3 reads TGTGCCAGCAGTCCTAGCGGAATCCCGGTAGAGACCCAGTACTTC. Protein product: CASSPSGIPVETQYF.

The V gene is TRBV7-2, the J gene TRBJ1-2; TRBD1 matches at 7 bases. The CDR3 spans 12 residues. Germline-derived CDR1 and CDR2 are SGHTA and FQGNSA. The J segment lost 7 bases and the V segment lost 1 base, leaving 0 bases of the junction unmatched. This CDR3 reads CASSLGTGGYTF. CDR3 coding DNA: TGTGCCAGCAGCTTAGGGACAGGTGGCTACACCTTC. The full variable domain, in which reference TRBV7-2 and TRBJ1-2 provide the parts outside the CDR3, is GAGVSQSPSNKVTEKGKDVELRCDPISGHTALYWYRQSLGQGLEFLIYFQGNSAPDKSGLPSDRFSAERTGGSVSTLTIQRTQQEDSAVYLCASSLGTGGYTFGSGTRLTVV.

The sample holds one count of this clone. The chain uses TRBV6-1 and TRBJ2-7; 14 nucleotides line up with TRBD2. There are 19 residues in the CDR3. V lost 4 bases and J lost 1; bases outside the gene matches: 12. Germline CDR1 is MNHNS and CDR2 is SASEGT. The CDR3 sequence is CASSARLAGGPRGSYEQYF. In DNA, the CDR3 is TGTGCCAGCAGTGCCCGACTAGCGGGAGGGCCGAGGGGGTCCTACGAGCAGTACTTC.